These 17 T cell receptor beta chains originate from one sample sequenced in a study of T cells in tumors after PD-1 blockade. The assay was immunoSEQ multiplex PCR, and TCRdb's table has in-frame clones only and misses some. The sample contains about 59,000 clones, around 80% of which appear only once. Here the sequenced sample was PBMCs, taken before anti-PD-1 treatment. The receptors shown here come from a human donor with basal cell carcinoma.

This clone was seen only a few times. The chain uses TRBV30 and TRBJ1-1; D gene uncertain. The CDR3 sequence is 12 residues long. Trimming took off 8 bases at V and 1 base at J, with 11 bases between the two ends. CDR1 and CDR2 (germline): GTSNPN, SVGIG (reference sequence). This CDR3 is CAHFVGNTEAFF. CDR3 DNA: TGTGCCCACTTCGTGGGGAACACTGAAGCTTTCTTT.

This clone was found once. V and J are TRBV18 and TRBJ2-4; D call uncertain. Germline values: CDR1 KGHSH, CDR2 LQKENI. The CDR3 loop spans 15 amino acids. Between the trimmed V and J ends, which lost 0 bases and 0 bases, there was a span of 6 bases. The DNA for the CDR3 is TGTGCCAGCTCACCACCAGGTGGAGCCAAAAACATTCAGTACTTC. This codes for CASSPPGGAKNIQYF.

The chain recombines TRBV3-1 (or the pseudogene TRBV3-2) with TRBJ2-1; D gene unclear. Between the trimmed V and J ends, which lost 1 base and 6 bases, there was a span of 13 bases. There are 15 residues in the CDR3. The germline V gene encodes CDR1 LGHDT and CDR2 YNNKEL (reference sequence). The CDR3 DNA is TGTGCCAGCAGCCAAGTGGTGAGAAGAATCAATGAGCAGTTCTTC. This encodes CASSQVVRRINEQFF.

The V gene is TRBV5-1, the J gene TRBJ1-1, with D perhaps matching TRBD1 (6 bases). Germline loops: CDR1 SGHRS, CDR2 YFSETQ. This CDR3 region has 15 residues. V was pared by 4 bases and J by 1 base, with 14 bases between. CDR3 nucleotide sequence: TGCGCCAGCAGCCTAAGGACAGAGAAGAACACTGAAGCTTTCTTT. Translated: CASSLRTEKNTEAFF.

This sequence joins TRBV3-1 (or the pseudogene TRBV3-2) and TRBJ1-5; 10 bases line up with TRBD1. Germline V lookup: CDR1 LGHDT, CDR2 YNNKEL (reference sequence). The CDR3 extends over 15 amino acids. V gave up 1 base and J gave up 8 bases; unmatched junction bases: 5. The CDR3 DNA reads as TGTGCCAGCAGCCAAGGACAGGGGGCGGGTAAGCCCCAGCATTTT. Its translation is CASSQGQGAGKPQHF.

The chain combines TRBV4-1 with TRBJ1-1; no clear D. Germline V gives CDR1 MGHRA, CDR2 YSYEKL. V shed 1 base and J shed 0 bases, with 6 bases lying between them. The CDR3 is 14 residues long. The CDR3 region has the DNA TGCGCCAGCAGCCAAGGGTTAGTGAACACTGAAGCTTTCTTT. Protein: CASSQGLVNTEAFF.

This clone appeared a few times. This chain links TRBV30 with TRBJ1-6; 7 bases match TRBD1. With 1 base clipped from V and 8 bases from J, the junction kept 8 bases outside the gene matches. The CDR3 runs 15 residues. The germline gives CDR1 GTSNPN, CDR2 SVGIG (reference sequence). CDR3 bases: TGTGCCTGGAGTGCCCCAGACAGGGCATATTCACCCCTCCACTTT. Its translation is CAWSAPDRAYSPLHF.

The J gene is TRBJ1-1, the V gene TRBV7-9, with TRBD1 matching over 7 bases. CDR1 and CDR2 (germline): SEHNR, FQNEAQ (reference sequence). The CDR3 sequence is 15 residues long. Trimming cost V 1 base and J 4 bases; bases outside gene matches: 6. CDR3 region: CASSLEGAMSTEAFF. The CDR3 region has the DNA TGTGCCAGCAGCTTAGAGGGGGCGATGAGCACTGAAGCTTTCTTT.

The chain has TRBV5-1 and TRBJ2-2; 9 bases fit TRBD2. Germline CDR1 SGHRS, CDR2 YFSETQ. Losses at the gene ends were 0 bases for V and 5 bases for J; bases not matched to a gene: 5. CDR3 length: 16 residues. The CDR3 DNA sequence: TGCGCCAGCAGCTTGGTGCCTAGCGGGAAAACCGGGGAGCTGTTTTTT. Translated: CASSLVPSGKTGELFF.

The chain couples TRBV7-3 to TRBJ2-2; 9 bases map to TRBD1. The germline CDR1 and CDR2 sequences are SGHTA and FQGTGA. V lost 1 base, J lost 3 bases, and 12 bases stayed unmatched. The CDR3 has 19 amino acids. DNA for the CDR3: TGTGCCAGCAGCTTAATGGGACAGGGTATCACCGGCGACACCGGGGAGCTGTTTTTT. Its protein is CASSLMGQGITGDTGELFF.

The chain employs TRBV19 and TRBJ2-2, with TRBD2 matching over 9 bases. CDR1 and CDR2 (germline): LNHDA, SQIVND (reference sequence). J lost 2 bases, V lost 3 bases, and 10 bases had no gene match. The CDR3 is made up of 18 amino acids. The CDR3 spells CASSISLAGTTNTGELFF. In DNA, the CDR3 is TGTGCCAGTAGTATCTCGCTAGCGGGGACCACTAACACCGGGGAGCTGTTTTTT.

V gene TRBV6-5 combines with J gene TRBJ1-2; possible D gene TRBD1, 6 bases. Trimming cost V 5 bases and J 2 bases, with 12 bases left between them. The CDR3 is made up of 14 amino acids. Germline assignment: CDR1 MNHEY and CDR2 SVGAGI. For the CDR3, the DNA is TGTGCCAGCAGTCGGGTAGGGACAAACTATGGCTACACCTTC. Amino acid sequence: CASSRVGTNYGYTF.

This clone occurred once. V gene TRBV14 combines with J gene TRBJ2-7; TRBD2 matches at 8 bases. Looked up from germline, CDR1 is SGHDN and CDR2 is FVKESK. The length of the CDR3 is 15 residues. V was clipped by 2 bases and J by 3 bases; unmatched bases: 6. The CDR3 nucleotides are TGTGCCAGCAGCCAAAATAGCGGGGCGAACTACGAGCAGTACTTC. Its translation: CASSQNSGANYEQYF.

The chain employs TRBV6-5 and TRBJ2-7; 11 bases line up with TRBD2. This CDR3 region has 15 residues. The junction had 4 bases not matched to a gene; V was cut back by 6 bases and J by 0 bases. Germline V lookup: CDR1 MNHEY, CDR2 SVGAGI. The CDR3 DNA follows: TGTGCCAGCAGCGTGACTAGCGGGGCCTCCTACGAGCAGTACTTC. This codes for CASSVTSGASYEQYF.

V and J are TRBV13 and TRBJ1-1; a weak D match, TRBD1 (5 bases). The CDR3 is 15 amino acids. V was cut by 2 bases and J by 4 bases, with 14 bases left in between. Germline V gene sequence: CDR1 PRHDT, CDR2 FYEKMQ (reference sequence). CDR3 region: CASSLRSSGTTEAFF. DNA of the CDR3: TGTGCCAGCAGCTTACGTTCTTCCGGGACCACTGAAGCTTTCTTT.

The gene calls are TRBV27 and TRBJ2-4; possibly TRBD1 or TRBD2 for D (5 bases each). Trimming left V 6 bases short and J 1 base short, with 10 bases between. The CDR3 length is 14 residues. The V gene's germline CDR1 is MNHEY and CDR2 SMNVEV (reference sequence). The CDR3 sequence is CASRAWGAKNIQYF. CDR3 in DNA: TGTGCCAGCAGGGCTTGGGGGGCCAAAAACATTCAGTACTTC.

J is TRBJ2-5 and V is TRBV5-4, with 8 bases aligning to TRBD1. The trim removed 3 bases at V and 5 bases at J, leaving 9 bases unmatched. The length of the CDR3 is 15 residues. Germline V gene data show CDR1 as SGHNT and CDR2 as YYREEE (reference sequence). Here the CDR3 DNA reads TGTGCCAGCAGCTCAAACAAAAGACAGGGGGAGACCCAGTACTTC. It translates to CASSSNKRQGETQYF.